This T cell receptor beta chain was retrieved from a study of T cells in Graves' hyperthyroidism and ophthalmopathy. This clonotype was seen more than once but under ten times. The antigen is not known. The TCR beta CDR3 regions underwent amplification using RNA transcripts as the source. A set of HTBI primers served as the primers for a first-round RT-PCR of the TCR CDR3. TCRdb independently ran MiXCR on the multiplex PCR reads; one entry per CDR3 protein. Among 650,000 to 850,000 distinct CDR3 sequences, 18% were seen once, and the ten largest hold 16%. Diagnosis rested on symptoms, serum thyroxine and TRAb, thyroid ultrasound, and orbital computed tomography. From approximately 9.1 ml of fresh peripheral blood, PBMCs were isolated. Overall study results and limits: A model of 13 V-J features distinguished ophthalmopathy from stable hyperthyroidism.

CDR1 SQVTM and CDR2 ANQGSEA come from the germline V gene. CDR3 length equals 15 residues. Losses at the gene ends were 7 bases for V and 0 bases for J; bases not matched to a gene: 9. The chain employs TRBV29-1 and TRBJ2-1; 7 bases fit TRBD2. Material: blood. The source is a woman in her forties or fifties with Graves' hyperthyroidism that later progressed to Graves' ophthalmopathy. CDR3 in DNA: TGCAGCGGACTGGGGGGGATTAGCTCCTACAATGAGCAGTTCTTC. As protein: CSGLGGISSYNEQFF.